Following are 3 T cell receptor beta chains from one sample sequenced in a study of control samples from healthy donors and cancer patients. Assay used: immunoSEQ multiplex PCR; TCRdb lists only in-frame clones, some missing. The repertoire holds tens of thousands of clones, with roughly 89% as singletons. The sample taken for sequencing was PBMCs. The receptors come from a woman aged 45-59 years with colorectal cancer.

The chain recombines TRBV19 with TRBJ1-2; TRBD1 matches at 10 bases. The CDR3 contains 14 residues. V lost 5 bases and J lost 6; bases outside the gene matches: 6. Germline values: CDR1 LNHDA, CDR2 SQIVND (reference sequence). CDR3 in amino acids: CASSFTGTGDGYTF. In DNA form, the CDR3 reads TGTGCCAGTAGTTTCACCGGGACAGGGGATGGCTACACCTTC. Complete variable domain (other parts from reference TRBV19 and TRBJ1-2): DGGITQSPKYLFRKEGQNVTLSCEQNLNHDAMYWYRQDPGQGLRLIYYSQIVNDFQKGDIAEGYSVSREKKESFPLTVTSAQKNPTAFYLCASSFTGTGDGYTFGSGTRLTVV.

CDR3 protein: CASSLSQKETQYF. Here the CDR3 DNA reads TGTGCCAGCAGCTTAAGTCAGAAAGAGACCCAGTACTTC. The chain recombines TRBV11-3 with TRBJ2-5; D is unresolved. The CDR3 is made up of 13 amino acids. V lost 2 bases and J lost 3, with 7 bases in between. The germline CDR1 and CDR2 sequences are SGHNT and YENEEA.

The chain has TRBV12-3 or TRBV12-4 and TRBJ1-5, with D hard to call. Deletions cut 3 bases from V and 3 bases from J, with 0 bases between. The CDR3 has 11 residues. The DNA for the CDR3 is TGTGCCAGCAGTTTCAATCAGCCCCAGCATTTT. This codes for CASSFNQPQHF.